This T cell receptor (beta chain) was obtained from a study of radiation and T cells in renal cell carcinoma. Sequencing was performed with immunoSEQ multiplex PCR; in TCRdb, only in-frame clones are kept and a portion is missing. The top ten clones hold almost 6% of a sample with 100,000 to 150,000 clones, 88% of them seen once. Indicated time point: blood 2 weeks post-SBRT. Documented treatment: 15 Gy SBRT to primary tumor, nephrectomy 4 weeks later. CDR3 length: 17 residues. Trimming removed 3 bases at V and 6 bases at J, with 21 bases between. The germline V gene has CDR1 LNHDA and CDR2 SQIVND (reference sequence).

The V gene is TRBV19, the J gene TRBJ2-1, with D possibly TRBD1 on 6 matching bases. This TCR was recovered from a woman aged 70-85 years with renal cell carcinoma. The source was blood, collected from a patient whose treatment included radiotherapy and nephrectomy. DNA for the CDR3: TGTGCCAGTAGTATCAGGACAGTGGGACCGGTGGGCAATGAGCAGTTCTTC. Its translation: CASSIRTVGPVGNEQFF.